This T cell receptor beta chain was sequenced during a study of blood T cell repertoires in COVID-19. Germline V gene sequence: CDR1 MNHEY, CDR2 SMNVEV (reference sequence). J gave up 8 bases and V 4 bases, and 8 bases lay outside the gene matches. This CDR3 has 14 amino acids. TCRdb keeps only in-frame clones here, not all; method: immunoSEQ multiplex PCR. The sample lists some 200,000 clones, 89% seen once, with 4% to 5.5% in the top ten. The chain joins TRBV27 to TRBJ1-2; 9 bases agree with TRBD1. The sequenced material came from peripheral blood. The sequence came from a woman aged 35 to 49 with acute or convalescent COVID-19. CDR3 in DNA: TGTGCCAGCAGTTCCCTCGGGACAGGGCACGGCTACACCTTC. Translating it yields CASSSLGTGHGYTF.